Shown below are 6 T cell receptor beta chains from a single sample sequenced in a study of T-cell reconstitution after alpha-beta-depleted transplantation in children listed by TCRdb under 2016. Per the publication, the treatment or condition label means: allogeneic hematopoietic cell transplantation with graft depleted of TCRalphabeta T cells and CD19 B cells. The method behind the library was PCR. The reads were generated on an Illumina HiSeq 2500. TCR library preparation used molecular barcoding, with unique molecular identifiers applied to normalize quantification of the TCRbeta repertoire. TCRdb passed the public sequencing reads through fastp at Q25 and MiXCR, retaining productive beta sequences. Each CDR3 protein gets just one entry, which takes the most common genes and DNA from the rows behind it. A total of 200,000 to 300,000 distinct CDR3 sequences appear in this sample, more than 20% of them only once. Roughly 2.5% of the sample belongs to the ten largest clones.

Material: PBMCs, obtained before TCRalphabeta/CD19-depleted stem cell transplant. The receptors were gathered from a girl between 2 and 10 years old with Fanconi anemia, due to receive a stem cell transplant.

The rearrangement links TRBV29-1 to TRBJ2-5, with D possibly matching TRBD2 (6 bases). The length of the CDR3 is 14 residues. V was clipped by 0 bases and J by 5 bases, with 13 bases between them. The germline V gene encodes CDR1 SQVTM and CDR2 ANQGSEA. CDR3 sequence reads: CSVEDRAGGETQYF. CDR3 nucleotides: TGCAGCGTTGAAGATCGGGCAGGAGGGGAGACCCAGTACTTC.

Ten or more counts support this clonotype. The CDR3 protein is CASSYGGGASGNQPQHF. CDR3 DNA sequence: TGTGCCAGCAGTTACGGAGGGGGCGCGTCGGGCAATCAGCCCCAGCATTTT. The V gene is TRBV6-5, the J gene TRBJ1-5; 7 bases align to TRBD1. Per germline, CDR1 MNHEY and CDR2 SVGAGI. With 2 bases clipped from V and 2 bases from J, the junction kept 9 bases outside the gene matches. The CDR3 extends over 17 amino acids.

The rearrangement joins TRBV29-1 to TRBJ1-5; D perhaps matches TRBD1 (5 bases). The CDR3 consists of 12 residues. The V and J ends lost 7 bases and 3 bases respectively, with 10 bases between them. CDR1 SQVTM and CDR2 ANQGSEA come from the germline V gene. The CDR3: CSAQGYNQPQHF. The CDR3 DNA is TGCAGCGCCCAGGGTTACAATCAGCCCCAGCATTTT. Combining the CDR3 with reference TRBV29-1 and TRBJ1-5 gives the whole variable domain SAVISQKPSRDICQRGTSLTIQCQVDSQVTMMFWYRQQPGQSLTLIATANQGSEATYESGFVIDKFPISRPNLTFSTLTVSNMSPEDSSIYLCSAQGYNQPQHFGDGTRLSIL.

CDR3: CAWSWGQETDTQYF. As DNA, the CDR3 is TGTGCCTGGAGTTGGGGACAGGAAACAGATACGCAGTATTTT. The chain has TRBV30 and TRBJ2-3; TRBD1 matches 8 bases. Per germline, CDR1 GTSNPN and CDR2 SVGIG (reference sequence). The junction had 4 bases not matched to a gene; V was cut back by 2 bases and J by 3 bases. The CDR3 covers 14 residues.

This clonotype was counted many times. V and J are TRBV20-1 and TRBJ2-2, with D maybe TRBD1 (5 bases). This CDR3 region has 13 residues. V was shortened by 6 bases and J by 0 bases, with 8 bases between the two germline ends. The germline V gene encodes CDR1 DFQATT and CDR2 SNEGSKA (reference sequence). CDR3 region: CSAMGPNTGELFF. CDR3 nucleotide sequence: TGCAGTGCGATGGGGCCGAACACCGGGGAGCTGTTTTTT.

The V gene is TRBV28, the J gene TRBJ2-7, with 8 bases identical to TRBD2. The germline CDR1 and CDR2 sequences are MDHEN and SYDVKM. The CDR3 is 14 residues long. The V gene end was trimmed by 9 bases and the J gene end by 3 bases; junction bases not matched to a gene: 10. In nucleotides, the CDR3 is TGTGCCAGTCAAACTAGCGGATGGGACTACGAGCAGTACTTC. As protein: CASQTSGWDYEQYF.